The 14 T cell receptor beta chains below all came from one sample that was sequenced in a study of blood T cells in healthy people across ages. Using a J-beta primer mix together with a sample-barcoded 5' primer, a second PCR was run for about 6 to 11 cycles. A single record per CDR3 protein comes from TCRdb applying MiXCR to the 5' RACE reads. The sample includes 790,000 or so distinct CDR3 sequences, roughly 56% of them seen just once. The sequenced sample consisted of blood. These receptors were taken from a man in his forties in good health.

V is TRBV29-1 and J is TRBJ2-7; TRBD2 aligns across 7 bases. J was trimmed by 7 bases and V by 4 bases; bases with no gene match: 19. The CDR3 has 16 residues. Germline CDR1 reads SQVTM; CDR2 reads ANQGSEA. The CDR3 region is CSVVLTGTKKGDEQYF. CDR3 nucleotide sequence: TGCAGCGTTGTTTTGACCGGGACTAAAAAAGGCGATGAGCAGTACTTC.

The genes are TRBV5-1 and TRBJ1-1; TRBD1 matches at 8 bases. The trim removed 4 bases at V and 8 bases at J, leaving 7 bases unmatched. The CDR3 runs to 13 residues. Looked up from germline, CDR1 is SGHRS and CDR2 is YFSETQ. The CDR3 region is CASSTGQGLEAFF. CDR3 sequence (DNA): TGCGCCAGCAGCACAGGACAGGGACTGGAAGCTTTCTTT.

J is TRBJ2-3 and V is TRBV28; D uncertain. V lost 2 bases to trimming and J lost 10 bases, with 10 bases between them. The CDR3 is 12 amino acids. The germline V gene encodes CDR1 MDHEN and CDR2 SYDVKM. The CDR3 coding sequence is TGTGCCAGCAGTTTAGCAGAGTGGGCGCAGTATTTT. Its translation is CASSLAEWAQYF.

This chain joins TRBV9 and TRBJ2-3; perhaps TRBD2 as D (5 bases). Trimming left V 0 bases short and J 2 bases short, with 19 bases between. This CDR3 spans 18 amino acids. Germline V lookup: CDR1 SGDLS, CDR2 YYNGEE. The CDR3: CASSVASPRSGDTDTQYF. DNA of the CDR3: TGTGCCAGCAGCGTAGCCTCCCCGCGGAGCGGAGACACAGATACGCAGTATTTT.

The gene calls are TRBV5-1 and TRBJ2-1; possible D gene TRBD1, 6 bases. There are 14 residues in the CDR3. Trimming took off 4 bases at V and 5 bases at J, with 13 bases between the two ends. Looked up from germline, CDR1 is SGHRS and CDR2 is YFSETQ. The CDR3 bases are TGCGCCAGCAGCGCAGGGGACGCCGACAATGAGCAGTTCTTC. The encoded protein is CASSAGDADNEQFF.

The rearrangement links TRBV12-3 or TRBV12-4 to TRBJ1-2, with 7 bases aligning to TRBD1. V lost 3 bases, J lost 5 bases, and 12 bases stayed unmatched. The CDR3 totals 16 residues. The CDR3 protein is CASSLGFGTDQYGYTF. CDR3 coding DNA: TGTGCCAGCAGTTTGGGTTTTGGGACAGACCAGTATGGCTACACCTTC.

Remarks on this clonotype: A much more abundant neighbour one base away suggests this may be a read error. The chain employs TRBV6-6 and TRBJ1-1; possibly TRBD1 for D (5 bases). V was clipped by 5 bases and J by 4 bases, with 11 bases between them. Germline V lookup: CDR1 MNHNY, CDR2 SVGAGI (reference sequence). The CDR3 is 13 amino acids. CDR3 sequence: CASSDERGTEAFF. CDR3 DNA sequence: TGTGCCAGCAGTGACGAAAGGGGCACTGAAGCTTTCTTT.

This chain connects TRBV30 to TRBJ2-3; a weak D match, TRBD2 (6 bases). Germline CDR1 reads GTSNPN; CDR2 reads SVGIG (reference sequence). This CDR3 is 14 amino acids long. Trimming left V 2 bases short and J 2 bases short, with 11 bases between. The DNA for the CDR3 is TGTGCCTGGAGTATTAGCGGATCCACAGATACGCAGTATTTT. Translated, it gives CAWSISGSTDTQYF.

This clonotype was observed a handful of times. The V and J genes are TRBV29-1 and TRBJ2-7, with TRBD1 matching 8 bases. Germline-derived CDR1 and CDR2 are SQVTM and ANQGSEA. There are 15 residues in the CDR3. The junction had 11 bases not matched to a gene; V was cut back by 4 bases and J by 3 bases. As DNA, the CDR3 is TGCAGCGTTGCGGGGGAGAGACAGGGGAGCTACGAGCAGTACTTC. Its translation: CSVAGERQGSYEQYF.

This clonotype has more than one count but fewer than ten. The V gene is TRBV12-3 or TRBV12-4, the J gene TRBJ1-2; possible D gene TRBD1, 6 bases. This CDR3 is built from 16 residues. V lost 6 bases and J 1 base, leaving 18 bases between the germline ends. Here the CDR3 DNA reads TGTGCCAGCAGCTCTCATACAGGGCTAAGTAACTATGGCTACACCTTC. Residues: CASSSHTGLSNYGYTF.

The chain employs TRBV28 and TRBJ2-5; D tentatively reads TRBD1 or TRBD2 (6 bases each). The length of the CDR3 is 16 residues. Deletions cut 6 bases from V and 4 bases from J, with 21 bases between. CDR1 and CDR2 from the germline V gene are MDHEN and SYDVKM. CDR3 in amino acids: CASSRTLVQGGETQYF. CDR3 bases: TGTGCCAGCAGCCGGACGCTAGTACAGGGAGGAGAGACCCAGTACTTC.

This chain uses TRBV19 with TRBJ2-5; D possibly corresponds to TRBD1 (5 bases). CDR1 LNHDA and CDR2 SQIVND come from the germline V gene (reference sequence). With 5 bases removed from V and 4 bases from J, the gap between germline ends came to 11 bases. This CDR3 is 13 amino acids long. This CDR3 is CASSQQGVETQYF. The CDR3 DNA follows: TGTGCCAGTAGTCAACAAGGGGTAGAGACCCAGTACTTC.

This sequence joins TRBV12-3 or TRBV12-4 and TRBJ2-5, with D unresolved. With 5 bases removed from V and 2 bases from J, the gap between germline ends came to 12 bases. The CDR3 runs to 14 residues. CDR3 loop: CASSRRWGQETQYF. The CDR3 DNA sequence: TGTGCCAGCAGTCGACGGTGGGGTCAAGAGACCCAGTACTTC.

The chain is built from TRBV6-2 or TRBV6-3 and TRBJ2-4; D is perhaps TRBD2 (6 bases). The CDR3 sequence is 18 residues long. CDR1 is MNHEY, CDR2 SVGEGT, per germline. The V end lost 0 bases, the J end lost 1 base, and 16 bases lay between the germline ends. This CDR3 reads CASSYSQASGGAKNIQYF. CDR3 sequence (DNA): TGTGCCAGCAGTTACTCGCAGGCTTCCGGAGGGGCCAAAAACATTCAGTACTTC.